This TCR beta chain was retrieved from a study of shared clonotypes between healthy human individuals. This was a deep-level run. Sequencing was performed with immunoSEQ multiplex PCR; in TCRdb, only in-frame clones are kept and a portion is missing. The sample has about 600,000 clones, 97% seen once. Input material: naive CD4+ T cells sorted from blood. Subset: CD45RA+ positively selected. This TCR was sampled from a woman in her twenties or thirties in good health.

DNA of the CDR3: TGTGCCAGCAGTGAGACGGGAGTTGGCAATGAGCAGTTCTTC. Protein product: CASSETGVGNEQFF. This rearrangement joins TRBV25-1 to TRBJ2-1; maybe TRBD2 (6 bases). V lost 3 bases and J lost 6, with 12 bases in between. CDR1 MGHDK and CDR2 SYGVNS come from the germline V gene. The CDR3 is 14 amino acids.